The present entry profiles one TCR beta chain with its context. Its antigen remains unidentified. Trimming removed 7 bases from V and 0 bases from J, with 9 bases in between. The CDR3 spans 13 residues. The germline V gene has CDR1 SNHLY and CDR2 FYNNEI. The entry originates in a study of cytomegalovirus exposure and HLA in healthy donors. Study-level findings and limits: There were reportedly fewer N-insertions in an Asian-associated ancestry cluster than the approximately 670-donor mean, in a later analysis. Within an earlier analysis, most TCR beta V segments proved productive either about 87% or about 30% of the time. There were some public TCRs occurring in many donors, but most TCR sequences were rare.

The PCR had 60 Vbeta and 13 Jbeta primers. Study processing details: In a later analysis, tens of millions of unique TCR beta chains included roughly 11 million shared by two or more donors. Assay used: immunoSEQ multiplex PCR; TCRdb lists only in-frame clones, some missing. From that table come the V and J calls and clone size; the DNA was used to work out D and trimming. This table has 140,000 to 150,000 clones, roughly three quarters appearing once. Sequencing input: PBMCs. The chain uses TRBV2 and TRBJ1-1; D is undetermined. The sequence came from a woman between 40 and 55 years old in good health and CMV-seropositive. CDR3 loop: CASITGMNTEAFF. As DNA, the CDR3 is TGTGCCAGCATTACCGGGATGAACACTGAAGCTTTCTTT.